This record looks at one T cell receptor (beta chain) sequence and its context. Its antigen is currently not known. No base quality information exists; no much larger clone differs at one position. This sample is part of a study of control samples from healthy donors and cancer patients (dated by TCRdb to the early 2020s). Library construction relied on the immunoSEQ multiplex PCR assay. TCRdb took this table from immuneACCESS and kept in-frame rearrangements with V and J called. Such tables lack part of the clones; where checked against another copy, unresolved V genes explain under half of the gap, and the rest is unexplained. This sample lists some 28,000 clones; around 87% were detected once. The ten largest clones add up to less than 2% of the sample. V is clipped by 5 bases and J by 4 bases, and the sequence between their germline boundaries is 11 bases long. The CDR1 and CDR2 encoded by the germline V gene (reference sequence) are LNHDA and SQIVND. Counted from cysteine to phenylalanine, this CDR3 has 14 amino acids. Only the CDR3 DNA stays, 42 bases, in frame from base 1.

This TCR derives from a woman between 40 and 55 years old with lung cancer. Recombination joined TRBV19 with TRBJ1-4, with the D gene uncertain. The sample comprised PBMCs. The CDR3 region: CASSLRGINEKLFF. The nucleotides are TGTGCCAGTAGTCTGAGAGGAATTAATGAAAAACTGTTTTTT. Outside the CDR3, residues come from the reference TRBV19 and TRBJ1-4 proteins, so the full variable domain is: DGGITQSPKYLFRKEGQNVTLSCEQNLNHDAMYWYRQDPGQGLRLIYYSQIVNDFQKGDIAEGYSVSREKKESFPLTVTSAQKNPTAFYLCASSLRGINEKLFFGSGTQLSVL.